The 27 T cell receptor beta chains listed next were all sequenced from one sample in a study of cytomegalovirus exposure and HLA in healthy donors. The study ran its PCR with 60 Vbeta and 13 Jbeta primers. Sequenced by immunoSEQ multiplex PCR; TCRdb stores in-frame clones only, minus some. The sample yields about 75,000 clones, around 80% seen once. The sample comprised PBMCs. All receptors come from a man aged 18 to 29 in good health and CMV-seronegative.

The chain employs TRBV6-4 and TRBJ2-3, with 12 bases aligning to TRBD2. The CDR3 has 18 amino acids. Germline V lookup: CDR1 MRHNA, CDR2 SNTAGT. Unmatched junction bases numbered 10, after V lost 4 bases and J lost 2 bases. The CDR3 reads CASSAAETSGGDTDTQYF. The CDR3 coding sequence is TGTGCCAGCAGTGCAGCCGAGACTAGCGGGGGAGACACAGATACGCAGTATTTT.

This sequence joins TRBV27 and TRBJ1-1, with D uncertain. The CDR3 contains 14 residues. CDR1 and CDR2 from the germline V gene are MNHEY and SMNVEV (reference sequence). The V end lost 5 bases, the J end lost 3 bases, and 13 bases lay between the germline ends. The CDR3, as DNA: TGTGCCAGCAGTCCACGGGGAAGGGACACTGAAGCTTTCTTT. This translates into CASSPRGRDTEAFF.

This sequence joins TRBV6-1 and TRBJ1-1; 7 bases are a match to TRBD1. Trimming cost V 6 bases and J 8 bases; bases outside gene matches: 6. This CDR3 region has 12 residues. Germline CDR1 and CDR2: MNHNS and SASEGT. The CDR3 sequence: CASSREGAEAFF. In DNA form, the CDR3 reads TGTGCCAGCAGCCGGGAGGGGGCGGAAGCTTTCTTT.

The J gene is TRBJ2-3, the V gene TRBV11-3; TRBD1 aligns across 8 bases. The V gene's germline CDR1 is SGHNT and CDR2 YENEEA. CDR3 length: 15 amino acids. V was clipped by 5 bases and J by 6 bases; unmatched bases: 10. CDR3 DNA sequence: TGTGCCAGCAGCACCGGGACAGGAGGGTGGGATACGCAGTATTTT. It encodes CASSTGTGGWDTQYF.

V and J are TRBV11-2 and TRBJ2-7, with TRBD1 identical over 9 bases. Germline CDR1 is SGHAT and CDR2 is FQNNGV. There are 15 residues in the CDR3. After removal of 7 bases from V and 3 bases from J, the junction contained 10 bases not matched to a gene. CDR3 coding DNA: TGTGCCAGCACATTACAGGGGGCGGTCAGCTACGAGCAGTACTTC. It codes for CASTLQGAVSYEQYF.

The chain uses TRBV19 and TRBJ1-1; 8 positions match TRBD1. Germline assignment: CDR1 LNHDA and CDR2 SQIVND (reference sequence). V was clipped by 5 bases and J by 4 bases; unmatched bases: 6. The CDR3 is made up of 14 amino acids. In nucleotides, the CDR3 is TGTGCCAGTAGTCTCGGACAGGGTGGCACTGAAGCTTTCTTT. Encoded protein: CASSLGQGGTEAFF.

V and J are TRBV28 and TRBJ2-1; 7 nucleotides align to TRBD2. With V trimmed by 2 bases and J by 6 bases, 7 bases remained unmatched. Germline values: CDR1 MDHEN, CDR2 SYDVKM. There are 15 residues in the CDR3. CDR3 region: CASSLGGAGSNEQFF. CDR3 DNA sequence: TGTGCCAGCAGTTTAGGAGGAGCGGGATCCAATGAGCAGTTCTTC.

The V call is TRBV4-3, the J call TRBJ1-2; 9 bases are shared with TRBD1. Trimming cost V 4 bases and J 8 bases; bases outside gene matches: 2. Germline V gene data show CDR1 as LGHNA and CDR2 as YSLEER. The CDR3 length is 12 residues. The CDR3: CASSPGQGGYTF. CDR3 DNA sequence: TGCGCCAGCAGCCCTGGACAGGGGGGCTACACCTTC.

This chain connects TRBV7-2 to TRBJ2-2; possible D gene TRBD2, 7 bases. The CDR3 contains 14 residues. V dropped 8 bases and J dropped 7 bases, with 17 bases sitting between them. CDR1 is SGHTA, CDR2 FQGNSA, per germline. The CDR3 DNA is TGTGCCAGCGGAAACAGGGAGGGAGTCGGGGAGCTGTTTTTT. It translates to CASGNREGVGELFF.

J is TRBJ1-1 and V is TRBV5-1; TRBD1 is a possible D gene (6 bases). The CDR3 runs 14 residues. The V end lost 2 bases, the J end lost 3 bases, and 11 bases lay between the germline ends. Germline V CDR1 and CDR2: SGHRS, YFSETQ. CDR3 residues: CASSFQGPDTEAFF. Written as DNA, the CDR3 is TGCGCCAGCAGCTTCCAGGGGCCGGACACTGAAGCTTTCTTT.

The V call is TRBV19, the J call TRBJ2-7, with 7 positions matching TRBD1. The germline V gene encodes CDR1 LNHDA and CDR2 SQIVND (reference sequence). The CDR3 extends over 13 amino acids. The ends lost 5 bases at V and 3 bases at J; junction bases unmatched: 4. The CDR3 DNA reads TGTGCCAGTAGTCGGGGACAGCTCTACGAGCAGTACTTC. Protein: CASSRGQLYEQYF.

This clone appeared a few times. V is TRBV27 and J is TRBJ2-5, with 9 bases aligning to TRBD1. The CDR3 consists of 14 residues. V lost 6 bases to trimming and J lost 5 bases; unmatched junction nucleotides: 7. Germline V lookup: CDR1 MNHEY, CDR2 SMNVEV (reference sequence). The chain's CDR3 is CASRQGAALETQYF. CDR3 DNA sequence: TGTGCCAGCAGACAGGGGGCGGCTTTGGAGACCCAGTACTTC.

Notes on this clone: At one end, the junction sequence differs from germline, possibly due to a read error. The chain links TRBV7-6 to TRBJ1-2, with no clear D. Germline V gene data show CDR1 as SGHVS and CDR2 as FNYEAQ. This CDR3 comprises 17 residues. This chain's CDR3 is CDSSFPSPRPTNYGYTF. The CDR3 DNA sequence: TGTGACAGCAGCTTCCCCTCCCCCAGGCCCACTAACTATGGCTACACCTTC.

The chain has TRBV30 and TRBJ1-2; 8 bases map to TRBD1. Per the germline V gene, CDR1 is GTSNPN and CDR2 is SVGIG (reference sequence). The trim removed 5 bases at V and 7 bases at J, leaving 3 bases unmatched. The CDR3 runs 11 residues. DNA of the CDR3: TGTGCCTGGGGACAGGGCGCTGGCTACACCTTC. Translation: CAWGQGAGYTF. The full variable domain, rest sourced from reference TRBV30 and TRBJ1-2, is SQTIHQWPATLVQPVGSPLSLECTVEGTSNPNLYWYRQAAGRGLQLLFYSVGIGQISSEVPQNLSASRPQDRQFILSSKKLLLSDSGFYLCAWGQGAGYTFGSGTRLTVV.

The genes are TRBV7-6 and TRBJ2-1, with D possibly being TRBD2 (7 bases). Trimming took off 0 bases at V and 5 bases at J, with 11 bases between the two ends. CDR3 length: 15 residues. Germline loops: CDR1 SGHVS, CDR2 FNYEAQ. Here the CDR3 DNA reads TGTGCCAGCAGCTTAGCCGGGGGGCCCCACAATGAGCAGTTCTTC. This gives the protein CASSLAGGPHNEQFF.

The chain carries TRBV19 and TRBJ1-2, with 7 bases matching TRBD1. Per germline, CDR1 LNHDA and CDR2 SQIVND (reference sequence). With 6 bases clipped from V and 6 bases from J, the junction kept 19 bases outside the gene matches. The CDR3 is made up of 17 amino acids. The CDR3 reads CASSLPTRQGALDGYTF. The CDR3 DNA reads TGTGCCAGTAGCCTCCCTACACGACAGGGCGCCCTGGATGGCTACACCTTC.

The chain combines TRBV5-1 with TRBJ2-2, with 7 bases that match TRBD1. V lost 0 bases to trimming and J lost 7 bases; unmatched junction nucleotides: 3. Germline CDR1 is SGHRS and CDR2 is YFSETQ. The CDR3 has 14 amino acids. CDR3 sequence reads: CASSLAGTDGELFF. CDR3 bases: TGCGCCAGCAGCTTGGCAGGGACAGACGGGGAGCTGTTTTTT.

The chain has TRBV28 and TRBJ2-7, with a tentative D call TRBD2 (5 bases). The germline CDR1 and CDR2 sequences are MDHEN and SYDVKM. The CDR3 runs 15 residues. V gave up 3 bases and J gave up 3 bases, with 15 bases separating them. The CDR3 spells CASSFPSGVYYEQYF. The DNA of the CDR3 is TGTGCCAGCAGTTTTCCGTCCGGGGTCTACTACGAGCAGTACTTC.

The J gene is TRBJ1-5, the V gene TRBV29-1, with TRBD1 identical over 11 bases. V trimming: 6 bases; J trimming: 6 bases; junction bases outside the gene matches: 4. This CDR3 is 13 amino acids long. Germline CDR1 and CDR2: SQVTM and ANQGSEA. The CDR3 spells CSVGTGGGQPQHF. CDR3 bases: TGCAGCGTCGGGACAGGGGGGGGTCAGCCCCAGCATTTT. Looking up the rest from reference TRBV29-1 and TRBJ1-5 gives the full variable domain: SAVISQKPSRDICQRGTSLTIQCQVDSQVTMMFWYRQQPGQSLTLIATANQGSEATYESGFVIDKFPISRPNLTFSTLTVSNMSPEDSSIYLCSVGTGGGQPQHFGDGTRLSIL.

The V and J genes are TRBV23-1 and TRBJ2-7, with 9 bases identical to TRBD1. TRBV23-1 is flagged as an ORF with uncertain function. CDR3 size: 17 residues. After removal of 4 bases from V and 0 bases from J, the junction contained 10 bases not matched to a gene. The CDR3 coding sequence is TGCGCCAGCAGTCCACTCCCTTCGGGACAGGGCTCCTACGAGCAGTACTTC. Protein: CASSPLPSGQGSYEQYF.

This chain uses TRBV6-5 with TRBJ2-1, with 8 nucleotides matching TRBD2. V trimming: 1 base; J trimming: 5 bases; junction bases outside the gene matches: 7. CDR3 length: 16 residues. Germline CDR1 and CDR2: MNHEY and SVGAGI. The CDR3 sequence is CASSYFISGGHNEQFF. As DNA, the CDR3 is TGTGCCAGCAGTTACTTTATAAGCGGGGGCCACAATGAGCAGTTCTTC.

The chain combines TRBV25-1 with TRBJ2-2; TRBD2 is a possible D gene (5 bases). The CDR3 extends over 15 amino acids. Germline V CDR1 and CDR2: MGHDK, SYGVNS. Between the trimmed V and J ends, which lost 2 bases and 3 bases, there was a span of 10 bases. The CDR3 nucleotides are TGTGCCAGCAGTGAACCGTCCGGGGACACCGGGGAGCTGTTTTTT. This translates into CASSEPSGDTGELFF.

This rearrangement joins TRBV6-1 to TRBJ2-3, with 11 bases that match TRBD1. CDR3 length: 16 amino acids. The V and J ends lost 4 bases and 5 bases, in that order; junction bases with no gene match: 8. The germline CDR1 and CDR2 sequences are MNHNS and SASEGT. The CDR3 protein is CASSAEDRGPEDTQYF. CDR3 bases: TGTGCCAGCAGTGCCGAGGACAGGGGGCCTGAAGATACGCAGTATTTT.

V usage is TRBV18 and J usage is TRBJ1-5, with TRBD1 identical over 8 bases. With 6 bases clipped from V and 6 bases from J, the junction kept 10 bases outside the gene matches. Germline CDR1 reads KGHSH; CDR2 reads LQKENI. The CDR3 has 15 residues. CDR3 sequence (DNA): TGTGCCAGCTCGCATGGGGGACAGGAGTTTCAGCCCCAGCATTTT. It is translated as CASSHGGQEFQPQHF.

This chain uses TRBV2 with TRBJ1-4; 10 nucleotides match TRBD1. Germline values: CDR1 SNHLY, CDR2 FYNNEI. CDR3 length equals 14 residues. The trim removed 0 bases at V and 8 bases at J, leaving 0 bases unmatched. The CDR3 coding sequence is TGTGCCAGCAGTGAAGCGGACAGGGGGGAAAAACTGTTTTTT. This sequence encodes CASSEADRGEKLFF.

The genes are TRBV4-3 and TRBJ2-1; 7 nucleotides match TRBD1. Germline-derived CDR1 and CDR2 are LGHNA and YSLEER. The length of the CDR3 is 17 residues. With V trimmed by 4 bases and J by 0 bases, 9 bases remained unmatched. The CDR3 DNA is TGCGCCAGCAGCCCGGACAAAGGGGGCGCCTCCTACAATGAGCAGTTCTTC. This codes for CASSPDKGGASYNEQFF.

The chain combines TRBV9 with TRBJ2-3, with 11 bases that match TRBD2. This CDR3 region has 17 residues. Trimming took 4 bases from V and 6 from J; bases not matched to a gene: 13. CDR1 is SGDLS, CDR2 YYNGEE, per germline. This CDR3 is CASSPRGLAGVDDTQYF. In DNA, the CDR3 is TGTGCCAGCAGCCCGAGAGGACTAGCGGGTGTTGACGATACGCAGTATTTT.